This T cell receptor beta chain is from a study of blood T cell repertoires in COVID-19. Study summary: T cells, B-cell-depleted T cells, or PBMCs supplied cDNA or gDNA.

Across under 25 US areas, participants ranged in age from about 18 to 89 years. Authors' processing steps: Reference gene primer amplification gave estimated nucleated cell counts. Profiled with immunoSEQ multiplex PCR; TCRdb holds only in-frame clones, not every one. The V and J calls and clone size are taken from that table; D and trimming were inferred from the DNA. The data show hundreds of thousands of clones, around 81% seen once. V shed 5 bases, J shed 4 bases, and the junction held 6 bases outside the gene matches. The CDR3 covers 15 residues. Germline CDR1 and CDR2: MGHDK and SYGVNS. This TCR derives from a man aged 25 to 45 with acute COVID-19. The sequenced sample was PBMCs or T cells enriched from blood (not recorded which). The chain uses TRBV25-1 and TRBJ2-1, with 9 bases identical to TRBD2. The CDR3 loop is CASSTLAGDYNEQFF. The CDR3 DNA sequence: TGTGCCAGCAGTACTTTAGCGGGGGATTACAATGAGCAGTTCTTC.